These T cell receptor beta chains were read from a single sample in a study of technical replicates of blood from a handful of donors. This table comes from immunoSEQ multiplex PCR, and its TCRdb copy is limited to in-frame clones, with some not included. Here the sample spans tens of thousands of clones, just under 95% being singletons. Sample: PBMCs. The receptor set was obtained from a human donor in good health. Some clones in this sample may be carry-over from other donors' samples. Both conserved end residues are part of each CDR3. A D gene is named only where the DNA matches it firmly. The listing skips clone size in some rows; elsewhere it reads once, few, many or a size class.

CDR3 DNA,CDR3 protein,V gene,clone size,D gene,J gene
TGCGCCAGCAGCGAGACCACTAGCGGGGGGTACTACGAGCAGTACTTC,CASSETTSGGYYEQYF,TRBV5-1,-,TRBD2,TRBJ2-7
TGTGCCTTAGGGGGGACAGCAAGAAACACCATATATTTT,CALGGTARNTIYF,TRBV7-9,-,TRBD1,TRBJ1-3
TGTGCCAGCAGCTTAGACCAGAGACAGGCTTTACTCTCTGGAAACACCATATATTTT,CASSLDQRQALLSGNTIYF,TRBV7-8,-,-,TRBJ1-3
TGTGCCAGCAGTGAAGGGACTAGCGTTTTCGGCACCGGGGAGCTGTTTTTT,CASSEGTSVFGTGELFF,TRBV2,-,TRBD2,TRBJ2-2
TGTGCCAGCAGCGACCTGGGACTAGCGGGATACAATGAGCAGTTCTTC,CASSDLGLAGYNEQFF,TRBV7-9,once,TRBD2,TRBJ2-1
TGTGCCAGCAGTGAATTCAGGGCCGGGGAGCTGTTTTTT,CASSEFRAGELFF,TRBV6-1,-,-,TRBJ2-2
TGTGCCAGCACCCACGGGGGGACCAACAATGAGCAGTTCTTC,CASTHGGTNNEQFF,TRBV7-8,-,TRBD2,TRBJ2-1
TGTGCCAGCAGCCCTGAACAGGGGGCGTATGGCTACACCTTC,CASSPEQGAYGYTF,TRBV6-6,-,TRBD1,TRBJ1-2
TGTGCCAGCAGCGTAACCCCGGGGGATTCACCCCTCCACTTT,CASSVTPGDSPLHF,TRBV9,-,-,TRBJ1-6
TGTGCCAGTAGTATATTCGGTGATACGCAGTATTTT,CASSIFGDTQYF,TRBV19,-,-,TRBJ2-3
TGTGCCAGCAGCGTAGGTAGGGGCTCCTACAATGAGCAGTTCTTC,CASSVGRGSYNEQFF,TRBV9,-,-,TRBJ2-1
TGTGCCAGCAGCTTAGACAGGGGTGAAACCGGGGAGCTGTTTTTT,CASSLDRGETGELFF,TRBV7-2,once,TRBD1,TRBJ2-2
TGTGCCAGCAGTGACGGTCCCAATCAGCCCCAGCATTTT,CASSDGPNQPQHF,TRBV6-1,-,-,TRBJ1-5
TGTGCCAGCAGCGGGGACAGGGGACCTCCCCCCCTCCACTTT,CASSGDRGPPPLHF,TRBV6-5,-,TRBD1,TRBJ1-6
TGTGCCAGCTCACCTGGACTAATTCCAGAGACCCAGTACTTC,CASSPGLIPETQYF,TRBV18,-,-,TRBJ2-5
TGTGCCAGCAACACGGGACAGGGTATTGGGGCCGGGGAGCTGTTTTTT,CASNTGQGIGAGELFF,TRBV27,-,TRBD1,TRBJ2-2
TGTGCCAGCAGCGTAGTGGCTAGCGCCGGGGAGCTGTTTTTT,CASSVVASAGELFF,TRBV9,-,-,TRBJ2-2
TGTGCCAGCAGTGAACCGGGACAGGGTCGCTACGAGCAGTACTTC,CASSEPGQGRYEQYF,TRBV25-1,-,TRBD1,TRBJ2-7
TGTGCCTGGACTACTCGACTAGCTGCCGGCGAGCAGTACTTC,CAWTTRLAAGEQYF,TRBV30,-,TRBD2,TRBJ2-7
TGTGCCAGCAGCCCAGGGGAAGGCACAGATACGCAGTATTTT,CASSPGEGTDTQYF,TRBV4-2,-,-,TRBJ2-3
TGTGCCAGCAGCTTGGACAGGGGCGGGGGCTACACCTTC,CASSLDRGGGYTF,TRBV9,-,TRBD1,TRBJ1-2
TGTGCCAGCAGCGATCAGGGACTAGGCTACGAGCAGTACTTC,CASSDQGLGYEQYF,TRBV7-2,-,TRBD2,TRBJ2-7
TGTGCCAGCAGTCAGACTAGCGGGGGGCCCGATACGCAGTATTTT,CASSQTSGGPDTQYF,TRBV2,-,TRBD2,TRBJ2-3
TGCGCCAGCAGCCTCAGGGACTACCAAGAGACCCAGTACTTC,CASSLRDYQETQYF,TRBV5-1,once,-,TRBJ2-5
TGTGCCAGCAGCATCGGGACAGGGGCGGACGATTCACCCCTCCACTTT,CASSIGTGADDSPLHF,TRBV5-6,-,TRBD1,TRBJ1-6
TGCGCCAGCAGCCAAGTAGGGCGGGGGGTCTCCTACGAGCAGTACTTC,CASSQVGRGVSYEQYF,TRBV4-3,-,TRBD2,TRBJ2-7
TGTGCCAGCAGTCCCCAACTAGCGGGACCCCACGAGCAGTACTTC,CASSPQLAGPHEQYF,TRBV6-5,-,TRBD2,TRBJ2-7
TGTGCCAGCAGCCAAGACGTCGGACGACAGGGGACACCCCTCCACTTT,CASSQDVGRQGTPLHF,TRBV4-2,-,TRBD1,TRBJ1-6
TGTGCCTGGACAGGGAACTATAATTCACCCCTCCACTTT,CAWTGNYNSPLHF,TRBV30,-,-,TRBJ1-6
TGCGCCAGCAGCCAAGCCCCGACAGGGGGTGACACTGAAGCTTTCTTT,CASSQAPTGGDTEAFF,TRBV4-3,-,TRBD1,TRBJ1-1
TGTGCCAGCAGTAAGGGTGCGGGAGGTATATATGAGCAGTTCTTC,CASSKGAGGIYEQFF,TRBV6-4,-,TRBD2,TRBJ2-1
TGTGCCATCAGTGAGTCAACAGAATATAGCAATCAGCCCCAGCATTTT,CAISESTEYSNQPQHF,TRBV10-3,-,-,TRBJ1-5
TGCGCCAGCAGCGACCGTTCAGGTGCCTACTATGGCTACACCTTC,CASSDRSGAYYGYTF,TRBV5-1,-,-,TRBJ1-2
TGTGCCACCAGCAGAGATCGGGGGGACAGGCTAGCTTTCTTT,CATSRDRGDRLAFF,TRBV15,-,TRBD1,TRBJ1-1
TGTGCCACCAGGGCGGGGGGCCGGAACAATGAGCAGTTCTTC,CATRAGGRNNEQFF,TRBV15,-,TRBD2,TRBJ2-1
TGTGCCAGCAGTGACGGAGCGGGAGTTACCTACGAGCAGTACTTC,CASSDGAGVTYEQYF,TRBV6-4,-,TRBD2,TRBJ2-7
TGTGCCAGTAACCATCCTAGCCAGACCACAGATACGCAGTATTTT,CASNHPSQTTDTQYF,TRBV19,-,-,TRBJ2-3
TGTGCCAGTAGTATCAGTAGGGGAGGTACTGAAAAACTGTTTTTT,CASSISRGGTEKLFF,TRBV19,-,-,TRBJ1-4
TGTGCCAGCAGCGGGGGGGGACTAGGGTACAATGAGCAGTTCTTC,CASSGGGLGYNEQFF,TRBV5-4,-,TRBD2,TRBJ2-1
TGCGCCAGCAGTAGGGGGCAGTCCTACAATGAGCAGTTCTTC,CASSRGQSYNEQFF,TRBV5-1,-,TRBD1,TRBJ2-1
TGTGCCAGCAGTTCAGCCGGGACAGACTATGGCTACACCTTC,CASSSAGTDYGYTF,TRBV27,-,TRBD1,TRBJ1-2
TGTGCCAGCTCACCACTCGACAGAGGCAATGAGCAGTTCTTC,CASSPLDRGNEQFF,TRBV18,-,-,TRBJ2-1
TGTGCCAGTAAGCCAAAGCTTACTAGCGGGAGTTACAATGAGCAGTTCTTC,CASKPKLTSGSYNEQFF,TRBV19,-,TRBD2,TRBJ2-1
TGTGCCAGCATAGCGGGGGAATTTTCGGAGACCCAGTACTTC,CASIAGEFSETQYF,TRBV6-5,-,TRBD2,TRBJ2-5
-,CASTSGSPNEQFF,TRBV10-3,-,-,TRBJ2-1